The source of this T cell receptor (beta chain) is a study of cytomegalovirus exposure and HLA in healthy donors. Across the study: The 110 or so validation repertoires used a platform that matched the one used for the approximately 610 first-cohort repertoires, as a later analysis reported.

Regarding this clone: This CDR3 is also generated by other DNA sequences in the sample.

In germline, CDR1 is SNHLY, CDR2 FYNNEI. This CDR3 contains 14 residues. The V gene lost 6 bases and the J gene lost 0 bases, with 12 bases spanning the gap. Clones were sequenced by immunoSEQ multiplex PCR, and TCRdb holds only the in-frame ones, with some missing. Counted here are some 140,000 clones, 80% to 90% occurring once; the ten biggest clones make up 1.4%. The specimen sequenced was PBMCs. This TCR came from a woman in her 30s in good health and CMV-seronegative. V and J are TRBV2 and TRBJ2-7; maybe TRBD1 (6 bases). As DNA, the CDR3 is TGTGCCAGCAGCGGACAGTCTAGCTCCTACGAGCAGTACTTC. This gives the protein CASSGQSSSYEQYF. Full variable domain (rest looked up from reference TRBV2 and TRBJ2-7): EPEVTQTPSHQVTQMGQEVILRCVPISNHLYFYWYRQILGQKVEFLVSFYNNEISEKSEIFDDQFSVERPDGSNFTLKIRSTKLEDSAMYFCASSGQSSSYEQYFGPGTRLTVT.